The 13 T cell receptor beta chains listed next were all sequenced from one sample in a study of blood T cell repertoires in COVID-19. TCRdb's table, derived via immunoSEQ multiplex PCR, lists solely in-frame clones and lacks some. The sample has over 200,000 clones; 83% are singletons. Sequencing was performed on peripheral blood. These receptors were taken from a woman under 40 with COVID-19, enrolled during active disease.

The chain is built from TRBV6-5 and TRBJ2-5; 10 bases agree with TRBD2. Germline values: CDR1 MNHEY, CDR2 SVGAGI. The CDR3 totals 16 residues. V trimming: 2 bases; J trimming: 4 bases; junction bases outside the gene matches: 7. CDR3 bases: TGTGCCAGCAGTTACGAAAGCGGGAGGGCCCCAGAGACCCAGTACTTC. It encodes CASSYESGRAPETQYF.

This clone was recorded once. The chain has TRBV29-1 and TRBJ2-4, with TRBD1 as a possible D gene (6 bases). Germline CDR1 and CDR2: SQVTM and ANQGSEA. V was cut by 2 bases and J by 4 bases, with 6 bases left in between. The CDR3 has 12 residues. The CDR3 sequence: CSVETGKNIQYF. The CDR3 DNA reads as TGCAGCGTTGAAACAGGGAAAAACATTCAGTACTTC. Full variable domain (rest looked up from reference TRBV29-1 and TRBJ2-4): SAVISQKPSRDICQRGTSLTIQCQVDSQVTMMFWYRQQPGQSLTLIATANQGSEATYESGFVIDKFPISRPNLTFSTLTVSNMSPEDSSIYLCSVETGKNIQYFGAGTRLSVL.

The V gene is TRBV2, the J gene TRBJ2-7, with TRBD2 as a possible D gene (5 bases). Germline V gene data show CDR1 as SNHLY and CDR2 as FYNNEI. The CDR3 extends over 15 amino acids. V lost 8 bases to trimming and J lost 3 bases, with 20 bases between them. The CDR3: CASQVFGEFNYEQYF. The CDR3, as DNA: TGTGCCAGCCAGGTATTCGGGGAGTTCAACTACGAGCAGTACTTC.

This clone was counted between two and nine times. The rearrangement links TRBV28 to TRBJ1-4; 9 nucleotides line up with TRBD1. V shed 4 bases, J shed 9 bases, and the junction held 12 bases outside the gene matches. CDR1 is MDHEN, CDR2 SYDVKM, per germline. The CDR3 is 16 residues long. The DNA of the CDR3 is TGTGCCAGCAGTTCCCCTCCCGGGACAGGGTGGAAAAAACTGTTTTTT. This sequence encodes CASSSPPGTGWKKLFF.

V usage is TRBV6-5 and J usage is TRBJ2-5; 13 nucleotides align to TRBD2. CDR3 length: 14 residues. Germline values: CDR1 MNHEY, CDR2 SVGAGI. V shed 6 bases and J 5 bases; nucleotides not matched to a gene: 3. CDR3 loop: CASSTGLAGETQYF. In DNA, the CDR3 is TGTGCCAGCAGCACGGGACTAGCGGGGGAGACCCAGTACTTC.

This chain uses TRBV7-3 with TRBJ1-1; 8 positions match TRBD1. This CDR3 is built from 14 residues. J gave up 5 bases and V 4 bases, and 6 bases lay outside the gene matches. Germline values: CDR1 SGHTA, CDR2 FQGTGA. The CDR3 DNA is TGTGCCAGCAGCTCCCGGACAGGGCAAACTGAAGCTTTCTTT. This encodes CASSSRTGQTEAFF.

The chain uses TRBV6-5 and TRBJ2-5; 8 bases are a match to TRBD2. The CDR3 consists of 14 residues. Per germline, CDR1 MNHEY and CDR2 SVGAGI. Trimming took 6 bases from V and 5 from J; bases not matched to a gene: 8. In DNA, the CDR3 is TGTGCCAGCAGCCGGGGGGGTTCCCAGGAGACCCAGTACTTC. As protein: CASSRGGSQETQYF.

Points on this clone: The same CDR3 also results from other DNA sequences found in this sample. The chain employs TRBV9 and TRBJ1-2; perhaps TRBD1 as D (6 bases). This CDR3 is 14 amino acids long. Germline values: CDR1 SGDLS, CDR2 YYNGEE. Trimming shortened V by 1 base and J by 4 bases, and 11 bases separated the two germline ends. The CDR3: CASSVSGGPYGYTF. The CDR3 nucleotides are TGTGCCAGCAGCGTAAGCGGGGGCCCCTATGGCTACACCTTC.

The chain recombines TRBV9 with TRBJ1-1, with 9 nucleotides matching TRBD1. This CDR3 is 14 amino acids long. Germline V gene sequence: CDR1 SGDLS, CDR2 YYNGEE. The V segment lost 6 bases and the J segment 6 bases; nucleotides outside the gene matches: 9. The CDR3 reads CASTILDRGSEAFF. The CDR3 nucleotides are TGTGCCAGCACCATCCTAGACAGGGGGTCTGAAGCTTTCTTT. Based on the CDR3 plus reference TRBV9 and TRBJ1-1, the full variable domain is DSGVTQTPKHLITATGQRVTLRCSPRSGDLSVYWYQQSLDQGLQFLIQYYNGEERAKGNILERFSAQQFPDLHSELNLSSLELGDSALYFCASTILDRGSEAFFGQGTRLTVV.

The chain recombines TRBV4-1 with TRBJ2-7; a possible D gene is TRBD2 (5 bases). Trimming stripped 1 base from V and 1 base from J, with 11 bases between. Looked up from germline, CDR1 is MGHRA and CDR2 is YSYEKL. This CDR3 region has 15 residues. The CDR3 protein is CASSQAPGSSYEQYF. The CDR3 bases are TGCGCCAGCAGCCAAGCCCCGGGATCATCCTACGAGCAGTACTTC.

The genes are TRBV7-3 and TRBJ2-3; TRBD2 agrees at 14 bases. This CDR3 spans 16 amino acids. Per germline, CDR1 SGHTA and CDR2 FQGTGA. The junction had 3 bases not matched to a gene; V was cut back by 5 bases and J by 2 bases. CDR3 bases: TGTGCCAGCAGCCGGACTAGCGGGGGGTACACAGATACGCAGTATTTT. Translating it yields CASSRTSGGYTDTQYF.

Notes on this clone: The identical CDR3 is also encoded by other nucleotide sequences in the sample. This rearrangement joins TRBV27 to TRBJ2-3, with 12 bases that match TRBD1. The CDR3 runs to 14 residues. Trimming took 10 bases from V and 4 from J; bases not matched to a gene: 6. From germline, CDR1 is MNHEY and CDR2 SMNVEV (reference sequence). CDR3 loop: CATGQGATPDTQYF. The CDR3 DNA reads TGTGCCACGGGACAGGGGGCGACCCCAGATACGCAGTATTTT.

The chain combines TRBV4-3 with TRBJ2-1; D might be TRBD1 (5 bases). This CDR3 comprises 14 residues. Germline-derived CDR1 and CDR2 are LGHNA and YSLEER. Trimming took off 0 bases at V and 7 bases at J, with 10 bases between the two ends. The CDR3 reads CASSQDSRGNEQFF. The CDR3 DNA sequence: TGCGCCAGCAGCCAAGATAGTAGGGGTAATGAGCAGTTCTTC.